Listed below are T cell receptor beta chains from one sample, sequenced in a study of kidney transplant recipient with SARS-CoV-2 infection. MiXCR was run by TCRdb on the reads, yielding one entry per CDR3 protein. Altogether about 250,000 distinct CDR3 sequences are present, about 30% being singletons, with the ten largest covering roughly 7%. The sequences come from a blood sample, collected at baseline and between days 110 and 120 from a kidney transplant recipient. These TCRs come from a male patient in his 30s who had COVID-19 and was a kidney transplant recipient. These T cells may partly come from the graft donor. The CDR3 runs from the conserved cysteine through the conserved F or W. A D gene is named only where the DNA matches it firmly. Clone sizes are given selectively: once, few, many, or a class where the clone is expanded.

>TRBJ2-5|TRBV4-1|TRBD2|few
CASSQEGGGRLAGSVETQYF
TGCGCCAGCAGCCAAGAGGGCGGAGGGCGACTAGCGGGGAGTGTTGAGACCCAGTACTTC
>TRBJ2-1|TRBV7-7|TRBD1|-
CASSRGQNNEQFF
TGTGCCAGCAGCCGGGGACAGAACAATGAGCAGTTCTTC
>TRBJ2-3|TRBV20-1|-|-
CGAGSGADTQYF
TGCGGTGCTGGGAGTGGGGCAGATACGCAGTATTTT
>TRBJ1-3|TRBV11-3|TRBD1|many
CASSLPTGAGNTIYF
TGTGCCAGCAGCTTACCTACAGGGGCTGGAAACACCATATATTTT
>TRBJ2-7|TRBV6-1|TRBD2|many
CASSEDGSGSYEQYF
TGTGCCAGCAGTGAAGACGGTAGCGGGAGCTACGAGCAGTACTTC
>TRBJ1-6|TRBV19|-|-
CASSNGDSNSPLHF
TGTGCCAGTAGTAACGGGGATTCTAATTCACCCCTCCACTTT
>TRBJ2-1|TRBV5-1|TRBD2|few
CASSLAGTSGNRNEQFF
TGCGCCAGCAGCTTGGCCGGGACTAGCGGGAATCGGAATGAGCAGTTCTTC
>TRBJ1-2|TRBV9|-|many
CASYPGYSRKTYGYTF
TGTGCCAGCTACCCGGGGTACTCAAGAAAGACCTATGGCTACACCTTC
>TRBJ2-5|TRBV6-8|-|-
CASRAAETQYF
TGTGCCAGCCGGGCGGCAGAGACCCAGTACTTC
>TRBJ1-2|TRBV7-5|-|many
CISVPETYYEVGKTYGYTF
-
>TRBJ1-2|TRBV30|-|many
CAWGWARYRKTYGYTF
TGTGCCTGGGGATGGGCGCGTTATAGAAAGACCTATGGCTACACCTTC
>TRBJ2-6|TRBV2|-|-
CASSPQVLSSGANVLTF
TGTGCCAGCAGCCCCCAGGTTCTCAGCTCTGGGGCCAACGTCCTGACTTTC
>TRBJ2-2|TRBV21-1|-|many
CASSKIDQRQNTGELFF
TGTGCCAGCAGCAAAATCGACCAGCGGCAGAACACCGGGGAGCTGTTTTTT
>TRBJ1-2|TRBV6-1|-|-
CASSEVEECRKTYGCTF
TGTGCCAGCAGTGAGGTTGAGGAATGTAGAAAGACCTATGGCTGCACCTTC
>TRBJ1-2|TRBV6-1|TRBD1|many
CASSKLRSYTGTGGGYGYTF
TGTGCCAGCAGTAAACTACGTTCTTACACCGGGACAGGGGGTGGATATGGCTACACCTTC
>TRBJ1-2|TRBV20-1|-|many
CSASRRLFRKTYGYTF
TGCAGTGCTAGTAGAAGGCTGTTTCGAAAGACCTATGGCTACACCTTC
>TRBJ2-1|TRBV6-1|-|few
CASRVAVSYNEQFF
TGTGCCAGCAGAGTAGCGGTCTCCTACAATGAGCAGTTCTTC
>TRBJ2-2|TRBV19|-|many
CASSIPDAGELFF
TGTGCCAGTAGTATCCCCGACGCCGGGGAGCTGTTTTTT
>TRBJ2-2|TRBV29-1|TRBD2|many
CSAGTSGMNTGELFF
TGCAGCGCCGGGACTAGCGGGATGAACACCGGGGAGCTGTTTTTT
>TRBJ1-1|TRBV30|-|many
CAWSTSYTEAFF
TGTGCCTGGAGTACCAGCTACACTGAAGCTTTCTTT
>TRBJ1-1|TRBV12-3/TRBV12-4|-|many
CASSLTTGNTEAFF
TGTGCCAGCAGTCTGACGACGGGGAACACTGAAGCTTTCTTT
>TRBJ2-3|TRBV28|TRBD2|-
CASSARRLAGESDTQYF
TGTGCCAGCAGTGCGCGCCGACTAGCGGGAGAATCAGATACGCAGTATTTT
>TRBJ1-2|TRBV5-1|-|many
CASMYPSVRKTYGYTF
TGCGCCAGCATGTATCCATCGGTTCGAAAGACCTATGGCTACACCTTC
>TRBJ1-5|TRBV6-5|TRBD1|many
CASRPQGAGNQPQHF
TGTGCCAGCAGACCCCAGGGGGCTGGCAATCAGCCCCAGCATTTT
>TRBJ1-1|TRBV3-1|-|many
CASSQPGTRRAFF
TGTGCCAGCAGCCAACCCGGGACCCGGCGAGCTTTCTTT
>TRBJ2-5|TRBV6-2/TRBV6-3|TRBD2|many
CASTNLHPSGAYQETQYF
TGTGCCAGCACCAACTTACATCCTAGCGGGGCGTACCAAGAGACCCAGTACTTC
>TRBJ2-7|TRBV27|TRBD1|-
CASSPRSTGDYEHYF
TGTGCCAGCAGCCCCCGATCGACAGGGGATTACGAGCATTACTTC
>TRBJ1-1|TRBV3-1|-|many
CASSWLYPISIRTEAFF
TGTGCCAGCAGCTGGTTGTATCCCATTTCAATTCGCACTGAAGCTTTCTTT
>TRBJ2-3|TRBV7-2|-|-
CASSLGNYADTQYF
TGTGCCAGCAGCCTCGGGAATTACGCAGATACGCAGTATTTT
>TRBJ1-2|TRBV7-9|-|many
CASSTCQYHGKTYGYTF
TGTGCCAGCAGCACTTGCCAATACCATGGAAAGACCTATGGCTACACCTTC
>TRBJ2-2|TRBV11-2|TRBD2|few
CVSSRNPGLAGGQNTGELFF
TGTGTCAGCAGCCGGAATCCGGGACTAGCGGGAGGGCAGAACACCGGGGAGCTGTTTTTT
>TRBJ1-2|TRBV6-5|TRBD1|few
CASTRQGSPHGYTF
TGTGCCAGTACAAGACAGGGGAGTCCCCATGGCTACACCTTC
>TRBJ2-5|TRBV5-4|-|many
CASSLGIGSGLPQYF
TGTGCCAGCAGCTTGGGAATCGGTAGCGGTCTTCCCCAGTACTTC
>TRBJ1-2|TRBV3-1|-|many
CASSAECTLRKTYGYTF
TGTGCCAGCAGCGCTGAGTGCACCCTTCGAAAGACCTATGGCTACACCTTC
>TRBJ1-2|TRBV16|-|many
CASSAARVVRKTYGYTF
TGTGCCAGCAGCGCTGCCCGGGTCGTTAGAAAGACCTATGGCTACACCTTC
>TRBJ1-3|TRBV20-1|-|many
CSARWLGENTIYF
TGCAGTGCTAGATGGTTGGGGGAGAACACCATATATTTT
>TRBJ1-2|TRBV5-6|-|many
CASFGLNSRKTYGYTF
TGTGCCAGCTTCGGACTCAATAGTCGAAAGACCTATGGCTACACCTTC
>TRBJ2-3|TRBV21-1|-|many
CASRWPLATVMQDTQYF
TGTGCCAGCAGATGGCCATTAGCTACAGTCATGCAAGATACGCAGTATTTT
>TRBJ2-5|TRBV30|TRBD2|few
CAWRTAGGQETQYF
TGTGCCTGGAGAACAGCGGGAGGCCAAGAGACCCAGTACTTC
>TRBJ2-4|TRBV11-2|-|-
CASSLASKNIQYF
TGTGCCAGCAGCTTAGCCTCCAAAAACATTCAGTACTTC
>TRBJ2-1|TRBV7-2|-|-
CASSLGPGVGEDEQFF
TGTGCCAGCAGCTTAGGTCCGGGTGTGGGAGAGGATGAGCAGTTCTTC
>TRBJ2-2|TRBV29-1|TRBD1|-
CSVQDDRGWYTGELFF
TGCAGCGTGCAAGATGACAGGGGATGGTACACCGGGGAGCTGTTTTTT
>TRBJ2-2|TRBV5-1|-|many
CASSVNYGELFF
TGCGCCAGCAGCGTAAATTACGGGGAGCTGTTTTTT
>TRBJ1-2|TRBV8-2|-|few
CGSLSIDSRKTYGYTF
TGTGGCAGTCTATCCATTGATAGCCGAAAGACCTATGGCTACACCTTC
>TRBJ2-7|TRBV7-3|TRBD2|many
CASSSTREGEQYF
TGTGCCAGCAGCTCCACCCGGGAGGGCGAGCAGTACTTC
>TRBJ2-3|TRBV7-9|-|once
CTSSLERLTARDTQYF
TGTACCAGCAGCTTAGAGAGGTTGACAGCGAGAGATACGCAGTATTTT
>TRBJ2-7|TRBV27|-|many
CASSLSPSWEQYF
TGTGCCAGCAGTTTATCCCCGAGCTGGGAGCAGTACTTC